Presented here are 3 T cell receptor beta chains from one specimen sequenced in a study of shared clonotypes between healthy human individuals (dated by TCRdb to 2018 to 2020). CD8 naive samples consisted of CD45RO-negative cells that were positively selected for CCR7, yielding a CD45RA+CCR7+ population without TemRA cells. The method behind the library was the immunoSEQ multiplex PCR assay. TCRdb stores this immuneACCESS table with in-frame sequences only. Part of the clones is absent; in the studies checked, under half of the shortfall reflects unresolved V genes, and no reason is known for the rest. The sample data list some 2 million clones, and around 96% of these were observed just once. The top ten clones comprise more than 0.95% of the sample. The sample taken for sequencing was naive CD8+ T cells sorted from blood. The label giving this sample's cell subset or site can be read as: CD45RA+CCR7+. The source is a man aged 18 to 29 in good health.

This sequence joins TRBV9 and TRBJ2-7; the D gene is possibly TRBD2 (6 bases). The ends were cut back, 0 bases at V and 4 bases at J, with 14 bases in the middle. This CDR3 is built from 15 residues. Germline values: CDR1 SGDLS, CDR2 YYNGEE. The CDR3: CASSVGIADGYEQYF. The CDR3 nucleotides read TGTGCCAGCAGCGTAGGGATAGCGGATGGATACGAGCAGTACTTC.

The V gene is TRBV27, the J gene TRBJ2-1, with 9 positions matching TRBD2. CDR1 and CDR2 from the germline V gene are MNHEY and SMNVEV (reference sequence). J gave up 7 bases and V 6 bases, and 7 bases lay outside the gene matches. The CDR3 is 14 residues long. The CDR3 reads CASRAISGRNEQFF. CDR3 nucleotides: TGTGCCAGCAGGGCGATCAGCGGGAGGAATGAGCAGTTCTTC.

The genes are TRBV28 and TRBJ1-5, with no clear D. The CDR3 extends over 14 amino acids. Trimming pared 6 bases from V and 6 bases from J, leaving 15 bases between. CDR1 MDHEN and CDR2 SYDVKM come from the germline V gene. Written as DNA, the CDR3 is TGTGCCAGCAGCCTCATCGGATTAAGTCAGCCCCAGCATTTT. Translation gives CASSLIGLSQPQHF.